A single sample gave rise to the 14 T cell receptor beta chains below, sequenced in a study of blood T cell repertoires in COVID-19. The table came from immunoSEQ multiplex PCR; TCRdb's copy has only in-frame clones and leaves some out. The table includes approximately 200,000 clones, roughly nine tenths detected once. Sequencing was performed on PBMCs or T cells enriched from blood (not recorded which). These receptors were obtained from a man aged 30-40 years who had recovered from COVID-19.

The chain recombines TRBV7-9 with TRBJ2-5, with 7 positions matching TRBD1. The germline CDR1 and CDR2 sequences are SEHNR and FQNEAQ (reference sequence). CDR3 length equals 15 residues. J gave up 5 bases and V 1 base, and 7 bases lay outside the gene matches. CDR3 amino acids: CASSLEGRGQETQYF. The CDR3 DNA reads TGTGCCAGCAGCTTAGAGGGAAGGGGGCAGGAGACCCAGTACTTC.

There are many counts of this clone. V is TRBV24-1 and J is TRBJ2-2; D perhaps matches TRBD2 (5 bases). The CDR3 is 17 residues long. From germline, CDR1 is KGHDR and CDR2 SFDVKD. Trimming removed 1 base at V and 3 bases at J, with 14 bases between. The CDR3 region has the DNA TGTGCCACCAGTGATTTCACCCGGGATCTTTACACCGGGGAGCTGTTTTTT. The encoded protein is CATSDFTRDLYTGELFF.

This CDR3 is CASSERGRNSEKLFF. The CDR3 region has the DNA TGTGCCAGCAGTGAGCGGGGAAGGAATAGTGAAAAACTGTTTTTT. The chain carries TRBV2 and TRBJ1-4; D is ambiguous. This CDR3 is 15 amino acids long. Trimming pared 3 bases from V and 7 bases from J, leaving 15 bases between. Germline CDR1 reads SNHLY; CDR2 reads FYNNEI.

V and J are TRBV5-4 and TRBJ2-5; D perhaps matches TRBD1 (6 bases). Per germline, CDR1 SGHNT and CDR2 YYREEE (reference sequence). The CDR3 totals 15 residues. V lost 4 bases, J lost 2 bases, and 15 bases lay in between. The CDR3 here is CASSPQTGRQETQYF. DNA for the CDR3: TGTGCCAGCAGCCCTCAAACAGGGCGACAAGAGACCCAGTACTTC.

The J gene is TRBJ1-2, the V gene TRBV24-1; D is unclear. This CDR3 comprises 14 residues. The V and J ends lost 3 bases and 5 bases respectively, with 12 bases between them. Looked up from germline, CDR1 is KGHDR and CDR2 is SFDVKD. The CDR3 sequence is CATSDTLGWYGYTF. The CDR3 coding sequence is TGTGCCACCAGTGATACCCTAGGTTGGTATGGCTACACCTTC.

V usage is TRBV19 and J usage is TRBJ1-2; D ambiguous. The CDR3 has 15 residues. V lost 5 bases and J 1 base, leaving 14 bases between the germline ends. Looked up from germline, CDR1 is LNHDA and CDR2 is SQIVND (reference sequence). The chain's CDR3 is CASSSGGSFNYGYTF. Here the CDR3 DNA reads TGTGCCAGTAGTTCCGGAGGCAGCTTTAACTATGGCTACACCTTC.

The V gene is TRBV19, the J gene TRBJ2-3; D is perhaps TRBD1 (5 bases). There are 13 residues in the CDR3. Germline values: CDR1 LNHDA, CDR2 SQIVND (reference sequence). Trimming left V 10 bases short and J 3 bases short, with 14 bases between. CDR3 residues: CATKSRDTDTQYF. CDR3 sequence (DNA): TGTGCCACCAAGAGCAGGGATACAGATACGCAGTATTTT.

The DNA for the CDR3 is TGTGCCAGCAGCTTAGGGGCGGGGGCACTCGAGCAGTACTTC. Protein sequence: CASSLGAGALEQYF. The chain recombines TRBV13 with TRBJ2-7, with TRBD2 as a possible D gene (7 bases). Trimming removed 0 bases from V and 6 bases from J, with 12 bases in between. The CDR3 spans 14 residues. Germline CDR1 is PRHDT and CDR2 is FYEKMQ (reference sequence).

The V and J genes are TRBV6-2 or TRBV6-3 and TRBJ2-7, with 12 bases matching TRBD2. The germline V gene encodes CDR1 MNHEY and CDR2 SVGEGT. The CDR3 consists of 15 residues. With 6 bases clipped from V and 4 bases from J, the junction kept 7 bases outside the gene matches. The CDR3 is CASSNGLAGPYEQYF. CDR3 bases: TGTGCCAGCAGCAACGGACTAGCGGGACCTTACGAGCAGTACTTC.

The chain carries TRBV12-3 or TRBV12-4 and TRBJ2-1; D is perhaps TRBD2 (5 bases). Trimming took off 3 bases at V and 8 bases at J, with 8 bases between the two ends. The length of the CDR3 is 12 residues. This CDR3 is CASSLLGDEQFF. The CDR3 nucleotides read TGTGCCAGCAGTTTGCTGGGAGATGAGCAGTTCTTC.

This sequence joins TRBV5-4 and TRBJ2-5; 10 bases are shared with TRBD2. V dropped 0 bases and J dropped 5; count of bases not matched to a gene: 10. The CDR3 runs 17 residues. Germline V gene data show CDR1 as SGHNT and CDR2 as YYREEE (reference sequence). This CDR3 is CASSLAGSGGSRETQYF. The DNA for the CDR3 is TGTGCCAGCAGCTTGGCGGGTAGCGGGGGGAGTAGGGAGACCCAGTACTTC.

The rearrangement links TRBV7-2 to TRBJ1-2; a weak D match, TRBD1 (5 bases). The CDR3 totals 11 residues. Trimming removed 5 bases from V and 7 bases from J, with 8 bases in between. Germline V gene sequence: CDR1 SGHTA, CDR2 FQGNSA. The CDR3 sequence is CASSIDSGYTF. The DNA for the CDR3 is TGTGCCAGCAGCATAGACAGTGGCTACACCTTC. Full variable domain (outside the CDR3, taken from reference TRBV7-2 and TRBJ1-2): GAGVSQSPSNKVTEKGKDVELRCDPISGHTALYWYRQSLGQGLEFLIYFQGNSAPDKSGLPSDRFSAERTGGSVSTLTIQRTQQEDSAVYLCASSIDSGYTFGSGTRLTVV.

This clone was seen a handful of times. The rearrangement uses TRBV7-8 and TRBJ2-5; D perhaps matches TRBD2 (6 bases). The germline gives CDR1 SGHVS, CDR2 FQNEAQ. This CDR3 contains 15 residues. With 5 bases removed from V and 2 bases from J, the gap between germline ends came to 15 bases. In DNA form, the CDR3 reads TGTGCCAGCAGCCCCGACGCACGGGGGCAAGAGACCCAGTACTTC. This codes for CASSPDARGQETQYF.

This rearrangement joins TRBV7-9 to TRBJ2-7, with D uncertain. This CDR3 comprises 11 residues. CDR1 and CDR2 (germline): SEHNR, FQNEAQ (reference sequence). V was cut by 5 bases and J by 9 bases, with 11 bases left in between. The CDR3 DNA follows: TGTGCCAGCAGCGAAGATGCAGGGCAGTACTTC. It specifies CASSEDAGQYF.